This T cell receptor (beta chain) was recovered during a study of blood T cell repertoires in COVID-19. Cohorts were based on clinical histories the participants reported. The length of the CDR3 is 15 residues. The V end was cut by 4 bases, the J end by 1 base, with 11 bases between. Looked up from germline, CDR1 is SGHRS and CDR2 is YFSETQ. Sequencing was performed with immunoSEQ multiplex PCR; in TCRdb, only in-frame clones are kept and a portion is missing. The sample comprises 190,000 or so clones, approximately 80% of which are singletons, and around 8.8% rests with the top ten. The chain is built from TRBV5-1 and TRBJ2-2; D gene uncertain. The clonotype comes from a man aged 35 to 55 who had recovered from COVID-19. Sequenced input: PBMCs or T cells enriched from blood (not recorded which). The DNA of the CDR3 is TGCGCCAGCAGCATCGAGTTGCGGAACACCGGGGAGCTGTTTTTT. This codes for CASSIELRNTGELFF.